The clone carrying this T cell receptor (beta chain) was seen once. Antigen unknown. These data come from a study of cytomegalovirus exposure and HLA in healthy donors. Study as a whole: Most donors, approximately 82% of a few hundred genotyped, fell in the Caucasian-associated ancestry cluster.

General study points: A later analysis associated some 16,000 TCR beta sequences with HLA alleles at a 0.05 false discovery rate. TCR beta V- and J-gene trimming, according to a later analysis, was linked to a missense DCLRE1C variant. Apparent HLA restriction characterized most CMV-associated TCR beta chains in a later analysis.

PCR was performed using 60 Vbeta and 13 Jbeta primers. The protocol was immunoSEQ multiplex PCR, while the TCRdb copy is restricted to in-frame clones and leaves out a portion. The repertoire consists of under 150,000 clones, with about four fifths occurring once and the leading ten covering 4%. The CDR3 runs to 14 residues. The V end was cut by 5 bases, the J end by 0 bases, with 11 bases between. Germline-derived CDR1 and CDR2 are SGHVS and FQNEAQ. The source is a woman aged 40 to 50 in good health and CMV-seronegative. The specimen sequenced was PBMCs. This chain joins TRBV7-8 and TRBJ2-7; no clear D gene. For the CDR3, the DNA is TGTGCCAGCAGCCTGTCGCGTCCCTCCTACGAGCAGTACTTC. Its translation: CASSLSRPSYEQYF.